The present T cell receptor beta chain was sequenced within a study of CD8 T cells in Susac syndrome. Study conclusions and caveats: The number of Susac-specific public clones found was sixteen in total CD8+ repertoires and a few in CD8+ TEMRA repertoires.

A quantity of about 0.5 to 1 ug RNA underwent reverse transcription using random hexamers. Amplification of TCR beta CDR3 across 54 Vbeta and 13 Jbeta was performed with immunoSEQ multiplex PCR. Via MiXCR, TCRdb re-called the immunoSEQ multiplex PCR reads, giving one row per CDR3 protein. The sample carries around 69,000 distinct CDR3 sequences, around 93% recorded once. A remark on this clonotype: As yet, its antigen is unknown.

Sequencing targeted TCR beta in blood CD8+ and CD4+ T cells. The diagnostic criteria were recently defined, and patients with Susac syndrome met them for definite or probable disease. Germline V CDR1 and CDR2: SGHRS, YFSETQ. V gave up 4 bases and J gave up 6 bases; unmatched junction bases: 5. This CDR3 is built from 13 residues. What was sequenced was CD8+ T cells from PBMCs. The genes are TRBV5-1 and TRBJ1-1, with TRBD1 matching over 8 bases. The receptor was isolated from a human donor with Susac syndrome. The CDR3 sequence: CASSARTGPEAFF. The CDR3 DNA sequence: TGCGCCAGCAGCGCGAGGACAGGGCCTGAAGCTTTCTTT. Full variable domain (rest looked up from reference TRBV5-1 and TRBJ1-1): KAGVTQTPRYLIKTRGQQVTLSCSPISGHRSVSWYQQTPGQGLQFLFEYFSETQRNKGNFPGRFSGRQFSNSRSEMNVSTLELGDSALYLCASSARTGPEAFFGQGTRLTVV.